Shown below are 25 T cell receptor beta chains from a single sample sequenced in a study of CD8 T cells in Susac syndrome. Random hexamers were used to reverse transcribe the RNA input (0.5 to 1 ug). One entry per CDR3 protein, called by TCRdb with MiXCR from the immunoSEQ multiplex PCR reads. Of about 180,000 distinct CDR3 sequences in the sample, 90% to 95% are singletons; the top ten hold 0.09% to 0.095%. The specimen sequenced was CD4+ T cells from PBMCs. All receptors derive from a human donor with multiple sclerosis.

The chain carries TRBV18 and TRBJ2-7; tentative D call: TRBD2 (5 bases). Germline V CDR1 and CDR2: KGHSH, LQKENI. V lost 3 bases to trimming and J lost 2 bases, with 11 bases between them. CDR3 size: 14 residues. The CDR3 DNA follows: TGTGCCAGCTCACCCGAGCGGTACCCCTACGAGCAGTACTTC. This encodes CASSPERYPYEQYF.

V and J are TRBV6-5 and TRBJ1-5, with D maybe TRBD1 (6 bases). The CDR3 is 15 amino acids. Germline V gene data show CDR1 as MNHEY and CDR2 as SVGAGI. V lost 11 bases to trimming and J lost 1 base, with 18 bases between them. The CDR3 bases are TGTGCCTCTAGCTCGGGGGCTTTAAGCAATCAGCCCCAGCATTTT. Translated, it gives CASSSGALSNQPQHF.

The CDR3 region has the DNA TGTGCCAGCAGCAGTTTTGACGGGAATCCCTACGAGCAGTACTTC. This sequence encodes CASSSFDGNPYEQYF. The V and J genes are TRBV9 and TRBJ2-7; D is possibly TRBD2 (5 bases). The CDR3 runs to 15 residues. CDR1 and CDR2 from the germline V gene are SGDLS and YYNGEE. V lost 4 bases, J lost 2 bases, and 16 bases lay in between.

The rearrangement links TRBV29-1 to TRBJ2-3; no clear D gene. V lost 4 bases and J 2 bases, leaving 10 bases between the germline ends. The CDR3 has 13 amino acids. Germline V lookup: CDR1 SQVTM, CDR2 ANQGSEA. The CDR3 reads CSVAVGSTDTQYF. CDR3 nucleotide sequence: TGCAGCGTTGCGGTGGGCTCCACAGATACGCAGTATTTT.

This clonotype appeared once. This sequence joins TRBV12-3 or TRBV12-4 and TRBJ1-1; 7 nucleotides match TRBD1. V gave up 5 bases and J gave up 11 bases; unmatched junction bases: 14. CDR3 length equals 14 residues. The CDR3 nucleotides are TGTGCCAGCAGTCCCTCGGGGCAGGGGGGAATTGCTTTCTTT. Protein sequence: CASSPSGQGGIAFF.

The chain combines TRBV6-6 with TRBJ2-4, with D perhaps given as TRBD1 or TRBD2 (7 bases each). Germline V gene sequence: CDR1 MNHNY, CDR2 SVGAGI (reference sequence). V was cut by 6 bases and J by 8 bases, with 20 bases left in between. This CDR3 comprises 15 residues. CDR3 sequence reads: CASRDPGGGADIQYF. The CDR3 DNA is TGTGCCAGCAGGGACCCAGGGGGGGGCGCGGACATTCAGTACTTC.

This chain joins TRBV5-1 and TRBJ2-7; a weak D match, TRBD2 (7 bases). Deletions cut 4 bases from V and 3 bases from J, with 14 bases between. Germline V gene data show CDR1 as SGHRS and CDR2 as YFSETQ. This CDR3 has 14 residues. The CDR3 reads CASSSEGGFYEQYF. CDR3 nucleotide sequence: TGCGCCAGCAGCAGCGAGGGGGGGTTCTACGAGCAGTACTTC.

The chain couples TRBV30 to TRBJ2-3; D is ambiguous. Trimming removed 0 bases at V and 0 bases at J, with 4 bases between. The CDR3 is 13 residues long. Germline lookup yields CDR1 GTSNPN and CDR2 SVGIG (reference sequence). This CDR3 is CAWSVSSTDTQYF. The CDR3 DNA is TGTGCCTGGAGTGTGTCTAGCACAGATACGCAGTATTTT.

The chain uses TRBV6-1 and TRBJ1-6; 7 bases line up with TRBD1. The CDR3 covers 13 residues. Germline V gene sequence: CDR1 MNHNS, CDR2 SASEGT. The V segment lost 8 bases and the J segment 10 bases; nucleotides outside the gene matches: 8. CDR3 nucleotide sequence: TGTGCCAGCTACGACAGCAGGGGGTCACCCCTCCACTTT. Protein product: CASYDSRGSPLHF.

The chain has TRBV24-1 and TRBJ2-3; tentative D call: TRBD2 (6 bases). V dropped 1 base and J dropped 2 bases, with 12 bases sitting between them. The CDR3 consists of 16 residues. Germline values: CDR1 KGHDR, CDR2 SFDVKD. This chain's CDR3 is CATSDLAGAHTDTQYF. The CDR3 bases are TGTGCCACCAGTGATTTAGCGGGCGCCCACACAGATACGCAGTATTTT.

The gene calls are TRBV2 and TRBJ2-7; no definite D call. The CDR3 is made up of 14 amino acids. The germline V gene has CDR1 SNHLY and CDR2 FYNNEI. Between the trimmed V and J ends, which lost 4 bases and 5 bases, there was a span of 15 bases. This CDR3 reads CASSAALDGHEQYF. Written as DNA, the CDR3 is TGTGCCAGCAGTGCTGCTCTAGATGGGCACGAGCAGTACTTC. The variable domain in full, completed from reference TRBV2 and TRBJ2-7, reads EPEVTQTPSHQVTQMGQEVILRCVPISNHLYFYWYRQILGQKVEFLVSFYNNEISEKSEIFDDQFSVERPDGSNFTLKIRSTKLEDSAMYFCASSAALDGHEQYFGPGTRLTVT.

The chain joins TRBV6-2 or TRBV6-3 to TRBJ1-2; D remains unclear. V lost 2 bases to trimming and J lost 2 bases, with 6 bases between them. Germline CDR1 and CDR2: MNHEY and SVGEGT. The CDR3 totals 13 residues. The CDR3 sequence is CASSYMGNYGYTF. CDR3 nucleotides: TGTGCCAGCAGTTACATGGGGAACTATGGCTACACCTTC.

The V call is TRBV27, the J call TRBJ1-5; D is unclear. The CDR3 is made up of 13 amino acids. V lost 5 bases, J lost 5 bases, and 10 bases lay in between. Germline V gene sequence: CDR1 MNHEY, CDR2 SMNVEV (reference sequence). The chain's CDR3 is CASSQARDQPQHF. CDR3 in DNA: TGTGCCAGCAGTCAAGCCAGAGATCAGCCCCAGCATTTT.

The V call is TRBV6-2 or TRBV6-3, the J call TRBJ1-2; the D gene is possibly TRBD1 (6 bases). The V and J ends lost 10 bases and 4 bases respectively, with 16 bases between them. The length of the CDR3 is 13 residues. Germline lookup yields CDR1 MNHEY and CDR2 SVGEGT. In nucleotides, the CDR3 is TGTGCCACCCACCCTGGGACAACCTATGGCTACACCTTC. Translating gives CATHPGTTYGYTF.

The V gene is TRBV28, the J gene TRBJ2-7; weak D call: TRBD1 (6 bases). Per germline, CDR1 MDHEN and CDR2 SYDVKM. V was trimmed by 2 bases and J by 4 bases, leaving 12 bases between them. The CDR3 runs to 14 residues. CDR3 sequence: CASSLGGGPYEQYF. As DNA, the CDR3 is TGTGCCAGCAGTTTAGGTGGGGGCCCTTACGAGCAGTACTTC.

The rearrangement uses TRBV12-3 or TRBV12-4 and TRBJ2-3; D is ambiguous. CDR3 size: 13 residues. Trimming removed 4 bases from V and 5 bases from J, with 10 bases in between. This CDR3 is CASSSRWGDTQYF. The DNA for the CDR3 is TGTGCCAGCAGTTCCAGATGGGGAGATACGCAGTATTTT.

This clonotype has only one observation. The V call is TRBV9, the J call TRBJ2-3, with 10 bases that match TRBD2. The CDR3 totals 16 residues. The J segment lost 4 bases and the V segment lost 0 bases, leaving 5 bases of the junction unmatched. Looked up from germline, CDR1 is SGDLS and CDR2 is YYNGEE. CDR3 sequence: CASSVESGRASDTQYF. CDR3 in DNA: TGTGCCAGCAGCGTAGAGAGCGGGAGGGCCTCAGATACGCAGTATTTT.

V and J are TRBV20-1 and TRBJ2-7, with D possibly TRBD1 on 5 matching bases. Germline V gives CDR1 DFQATT, CDR2 SNEGSKA (reference sequence). CDR3 size: 16 residues. The V end was cut by 0 bases, the J end by 0 bases, with 15 bases between. The CDR3 DNA is TGCAGTGCTAGAGATGTTACTGGGCAGGGCTCCTACGAGCAGTACTTC. Its translation: CSARDVTGQGSYEQYF.

V is TRBV2 and J is TRBJ2-2; TRBD1 aligns across 8 bases. The CDR3 is 13 residues long. Germline CDR1 reads SNHLY; CDR2 reads FYNNEI. Trimming cost V 5 bases and J 5 bases; bases outside gene matches: 1. The CDR3 is CASSRQGTGELFF. The CDR3 DNA sequence: TGTGCCAGCAGTCGACAGGGGACCGGGGAGCTGTTTTTT.

The chain carries TRBV7-3 and TRBJ2-1, with 9 bases fitting TRBD1. The CDR3 contains 14 residues. After removal of 4 bases from V and 4 bases from J, the junction contained 2 bases not matched to a gene. Germline CDR1 and CDR2: SGHTA and FQGTGA. CDR3 protein: CASSYDRGYNEQFF. Here the CDR3 DNA reads TGTGCCAGCAGCTACGACAGGGGGTACAATGAGCAGTTCTTC.

CDR3 bases: TGTGCCAGCAGCCAAGATCTGGGCGGGACAGGGGTTCGTGGCAATCAGCCCCAGCATTTT. Translation: CASSQDLGGTGVRGNQPQHF. This chain connects TRBV14 to TRBJ1-5, with 10 bases identical to TRBD1. The CDR3 runs to 20 residues. V lost 0 bases and J lost 2; bases outside the gene matches: 13. Germline V gene lookup returns CDR1 SGHDN and CDR2 FVKESK. The full variable domain, rest sourced from reference TRBV14 and TRBJ1-5, is EAGVTQFPSHSVIEKGQTVTLRCDPISGHDNLYWYRRVMGKEIKFLLHFVKESKQDESGMPNNRFLAERTGGTYSTLKVQPAELEDSGVYFCASSQDLGGTGVRGNQPQHFGDGTRLSIL.

As DNA, the CDR3 is TGTGCCAGCAGTCGTGGGGGGTACAAACTGTTTTTT. Its translation is CASSRGGYKLFF. The rearrangement joins TRBV12-3 or TRBV12-4 to TRBJ1-4; tentative D call: TRBD1 (5 bases). V lost 5 bases to trimming and J lost 11 bases, with 12 bases between them. The length of the CDR3 is 12 residues.

The chain links TRBV5-1 to TRBJ2-5; TRBD2 matches at 11 bases. With V trimmed by 4 bases and J by 9 bases, 14 bases remained unmatched. CDR1 and CDR2 (germline): SGHRS, YFSETQ. The CDR3 sequence is 16 residues long. The CDR3 protein is CASSGTVAGGRDPQYF. CDR3 coding DNA: TGCGCCAGCAGCGGAACGGTAGCGGGGGGGCGCGACCCCCAGTACTTC. Using reference TRBV5-1 and TRBJ2-5 for the parts outside the CDR3, the full variable domain is KAGVTQTPRYLIKTRGQQVTLSCSPISGHRSVSWYQQTPGQGLQFLFEYFSETQRNKGNFPGRFSGRQFSNSRSEMNVSTLELGDSALYLCASSGTVAGGRDPQYFGPGTRLLVL.

This chain links TRBV11-1 with TRBJ2-6; perhaps D is TRBD1 or TRBD2 (5 bases each). The V and J ends lost 7 bases and 0 bases respectively, with 13 bases between them. The CDR3 spans 16 residues. CDR1 is SGHAT, CDR2 FQDESV, per germline (reference sequence). CDR3 amino acids: CASTGGIVSGANVLTF. The CDR3 region has the DNA TGTGCCAGCACTGGGGGTATAGTCTCTGGGGCCAACGTCCTGACTTTC.

CDR3 sequence reads: CASRGGSETQYF. In DNA form, the CDR3 reads TGTGCCAGCAGGGGGGGGTCGGAGACCCAGTACTTC. V gene TRBV12-3 or TRBV12-4 combines with J gene TRBJ2-5; 7 nucleotides line up with TRBD2. The CDR3 is 12 amino acids. Trimming took 6 bases from V and 5 from J; bases not matched to a gene: 3.